This record looks at one T cell receptor beta chain sequence and its context. This entry belongs to a study of T cell changes during pregnancy in multiple sclerosis. V shed 8 bases and J shed 8 bases, with 13 bases lying between them. The CDR3 is 12 amino acids. Germline CDR1 MNHEY, CDR2 SVGAGI. The data were produced by immunoSEQ multiplex PCR, yet TCRdb's version contains in-frame clones alone and is incomplete. Of about 56,000 clones listed, about 87% are singletons. This chain connects TRBV6-5 to TRBJ2-1; D call uncertain. The sequenced sample was peripheral blood from another person, used as feeder cells. This sequence was found in a human donor whose cells served as feeder cells for cultures in a pregnancy study. CDR3 sequence reads: CASSGPNDEQFF. The CDR3 coding sequence is TGTGCCAGCTCTGGGCCGAATGATGAGCAGTTCTTC.